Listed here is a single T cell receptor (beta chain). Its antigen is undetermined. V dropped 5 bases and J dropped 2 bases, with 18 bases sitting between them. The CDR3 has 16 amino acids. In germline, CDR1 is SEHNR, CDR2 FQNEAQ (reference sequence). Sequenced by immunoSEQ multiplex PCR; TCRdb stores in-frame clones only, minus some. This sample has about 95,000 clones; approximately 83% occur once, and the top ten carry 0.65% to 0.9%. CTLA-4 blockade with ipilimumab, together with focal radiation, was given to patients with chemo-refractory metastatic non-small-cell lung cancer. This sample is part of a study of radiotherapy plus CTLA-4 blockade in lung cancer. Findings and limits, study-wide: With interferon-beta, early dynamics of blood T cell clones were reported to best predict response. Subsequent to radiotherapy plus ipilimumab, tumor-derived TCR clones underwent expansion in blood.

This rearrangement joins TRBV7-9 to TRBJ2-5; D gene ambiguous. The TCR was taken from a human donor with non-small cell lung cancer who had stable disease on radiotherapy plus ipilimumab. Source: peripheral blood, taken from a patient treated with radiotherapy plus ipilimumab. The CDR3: CASSPRPSLQQETQYF. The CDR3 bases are TGTGCCAGCAGCCCCCGCCCGAGTCTCCAGCAAGAGACCCAGTACTTC. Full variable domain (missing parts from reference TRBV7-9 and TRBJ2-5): DTGVSQNPRHKITKRGQNVTFRCDPISEHNRLYWYRQTLGQGPEFLTYFQNEAQLEKSRLLSDRFSAERPKGSFSTLEIQRTEQGDSAMYLCASSPRPSLQQETQYFGPGTRLLVL.